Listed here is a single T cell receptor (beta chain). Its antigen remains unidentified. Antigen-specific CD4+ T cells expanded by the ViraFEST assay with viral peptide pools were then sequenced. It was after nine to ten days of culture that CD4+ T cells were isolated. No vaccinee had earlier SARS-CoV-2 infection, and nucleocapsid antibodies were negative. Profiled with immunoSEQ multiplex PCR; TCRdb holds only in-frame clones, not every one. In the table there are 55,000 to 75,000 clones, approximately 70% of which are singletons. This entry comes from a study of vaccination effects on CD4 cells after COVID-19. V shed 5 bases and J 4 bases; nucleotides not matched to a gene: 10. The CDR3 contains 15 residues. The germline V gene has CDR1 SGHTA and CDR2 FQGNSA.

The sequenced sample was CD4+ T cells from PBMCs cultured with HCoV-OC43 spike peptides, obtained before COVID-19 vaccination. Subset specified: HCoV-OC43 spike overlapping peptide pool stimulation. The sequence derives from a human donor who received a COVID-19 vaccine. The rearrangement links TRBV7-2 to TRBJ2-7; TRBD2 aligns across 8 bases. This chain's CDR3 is CASSPAASGPYEQYV. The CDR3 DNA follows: TGTGCCAGCAGCCCAGCGGCTAGCGGGCCTTACGAGCAGTACGTC.